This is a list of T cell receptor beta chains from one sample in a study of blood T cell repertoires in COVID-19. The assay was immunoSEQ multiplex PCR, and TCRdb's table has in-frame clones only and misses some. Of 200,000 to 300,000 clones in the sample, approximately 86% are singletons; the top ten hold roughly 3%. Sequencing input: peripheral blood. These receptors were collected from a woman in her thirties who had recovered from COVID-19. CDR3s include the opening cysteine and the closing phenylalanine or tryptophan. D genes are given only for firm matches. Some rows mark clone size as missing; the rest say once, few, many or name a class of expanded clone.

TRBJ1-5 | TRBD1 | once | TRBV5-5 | TGTGCCAGCAGCGGGACAGGGGTTGAGCCCCAGCATTTT | CASSGTGVEPQHF
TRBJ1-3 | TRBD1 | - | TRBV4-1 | TGCGCCAGCAGCCAAGACCCAACCGGGACAGGGACTGGAAACACCATATATTTT | CASSQDPTGTGTGNTIYF
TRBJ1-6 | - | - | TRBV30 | TGTGCCTGGGCCGGGACTCATAATTCACCCCTCCACTTT | CAWAGTHNSPLHF
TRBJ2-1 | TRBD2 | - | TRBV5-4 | TGTGCCAGCAGCATACGGACTAGCGGGGGGGAGCAGTTCTTC | CASSIRTSGGEQFF
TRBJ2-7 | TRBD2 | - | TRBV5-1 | TGCGCCAGCAGCTTGGGCGGGGGGTTGGAGCAGTACTTC | CASSLGGGLEQYF
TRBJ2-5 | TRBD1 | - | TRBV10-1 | TGCGCCAGCAGTGAGACCGGGACAGAAGAGACCCAGTACTTC | CASSETGTEETQYF
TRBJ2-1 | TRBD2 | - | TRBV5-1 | TGCGCCAGCAGTCTGGGCGGGGGGATTGAAAATGAGCAGTTCTTC | CASSLGGGIENEQFF
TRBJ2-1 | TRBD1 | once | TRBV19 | TGTGCCAGTAGTATGGTGACAGGGGTCCACAATGAGCAGTTCTTC | CASSMVTGVHNEQFF
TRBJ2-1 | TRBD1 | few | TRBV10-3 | TGTGCCATCATGGTAACAGGGGCCATGATCAATGAGCAGTTCTTC | CAIMVTGAMINEQFF
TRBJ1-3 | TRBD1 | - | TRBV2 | TGTGCCAGCAGTGACCAGGGGGCAACGGGAAACACCATATATTTT | CASSDQGATGNTIYF
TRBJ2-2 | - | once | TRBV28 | TGTGCCAGCACCTCCATGGTGGTAGTAACGAACACCGGGGAGCTGTTTTTT | CASTSMVVVTNTGELFF
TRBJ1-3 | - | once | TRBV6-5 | TGTGCCAGCAGAGCTCACAGGACCCCATTT | CASRAHRTPF
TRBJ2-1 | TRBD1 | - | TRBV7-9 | TGTGCCAGCAGCTTAAAGGCAGGGGGTGGTGAGCAGTTCTTC | CASSLKAGGGEQFF
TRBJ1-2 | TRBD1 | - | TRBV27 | TGTGCCAGCAGTTCCCAGGGGGCATATGGCTACACCTTC | CASSSQGAYGYTF
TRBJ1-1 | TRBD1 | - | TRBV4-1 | TGCGCCAGCAGCCGCATACAGGGGGCCCGAGGGATGAACACTGAAGCTTTCTTT | CASSRIQGARGMNTEAFF
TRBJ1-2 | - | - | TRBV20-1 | TGCAGTGCTAGTGTGCAGTCGGGGTATGGCTACACCTTC | CSASVQSGYGYTF
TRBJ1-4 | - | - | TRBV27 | TGTGCCAGCACCTCCTTACAGGGAGGGGGTGAAAAACTGTTTTTT | CASTSLQGGGEKLFF
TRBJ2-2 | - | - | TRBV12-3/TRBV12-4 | TGTGCCAGCAGCCTAGGGGTTGGGGAGCTGTTTTTT | CASSLGVGELFF
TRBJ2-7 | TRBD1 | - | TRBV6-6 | TGTGCCAGCAGGACAGGGGGCGAGCAGTACTTC | CASRTGGEQYF
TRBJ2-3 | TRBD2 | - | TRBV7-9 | TGTGCCAGCGACTCACCCGCGGGACTAGCAATAAATACGCAGTATTTT | CASDSPAGLAINTQYF
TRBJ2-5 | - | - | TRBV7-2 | TGTGCCAGCAGCTTATTTGGGGGCGAGGAGACCCAGTACTTC | CASSLFGGEETQYF
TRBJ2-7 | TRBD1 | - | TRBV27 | TGTGCCAGCAGTACGGAACAGGGGAAGGACGAGCAGTACTTC | CASSTEQGKDEQYF
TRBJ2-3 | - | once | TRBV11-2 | TGTGCCAGCAGCGGGGCAGCGGATACGCAGTATTTT | CASSGAADTQYF
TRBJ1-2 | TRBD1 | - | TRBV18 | TGTGCCAGCTCACAATGGACAGGCAGGAGCGGGTATGGCTACACCTTC | CASSQWTGRSGYGYTF
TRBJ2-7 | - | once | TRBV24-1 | TGTGCCACCTCATTCTACGAGCAGTACTTC | CATSFYEQYF
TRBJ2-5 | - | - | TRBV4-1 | TGCGCCAGCAGCCAACTCGGAGCCTACCCGCAAGAGACCCAGTACTTC | CASSQLGAYPQETQYF
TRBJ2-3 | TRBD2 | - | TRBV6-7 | TGTGCCAGCAGTTACCCCCCCCTTAGGACTAGCGGGGGGGCAATAGATACGCAGTATTTT | CASSYPPLRTSGGAIDTQYF
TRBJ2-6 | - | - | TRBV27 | TGTGCCAGCAGTTTCTCCGGGGGATCTGGGGCCAACGTCCTGACTTTC | CASSFSGGSGANVLTF
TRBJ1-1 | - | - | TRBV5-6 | TGTGCCAGCAGCTTGGGTTCTGGACAGCGAGGTCTGAACACTGAAGCTTTCTTT | CASSLGSGQRGLNTEAFF
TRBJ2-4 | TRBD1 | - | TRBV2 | TGTGCCAGCAGTGGGTTACAGGGGCCCTGGAACATTCAGTACTTC | CASSGLQGPWNIQYF
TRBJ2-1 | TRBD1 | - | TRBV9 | TGTGCCAGCAGCGTAGGACCGGGACAGAAATACAATGAGCAGTTCTTC | CASSVGPGQKYNEQFF
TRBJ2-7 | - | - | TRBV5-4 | TGTGCCAGCAGCTTTGGGCAGGGGCCGTCCTACGAGCAGTACTTC | CASSFGQGPSYEQYF
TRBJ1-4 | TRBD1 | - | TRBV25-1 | TGTGCCAGCAGTGGTTGGACAGGCCAGTCGGAAAAACTGTTTTTT | CASSGWTGQSEKLFF
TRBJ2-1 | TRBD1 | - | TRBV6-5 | TGTGCCAGCAGTTACTCAACAGGGGGATACAATGAGCAGTTCTTC | CASSYSTGGYNEQFF
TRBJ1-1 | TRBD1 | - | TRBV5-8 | TGTGCCAGCAGCTTGGGGGACAGGGGGAACACTGAAGCTTTCTTT | CASSLGDRGNTEAFF
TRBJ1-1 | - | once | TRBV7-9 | TGTGCCAGCAGTCAGAACACTGAAGCTTTCTTT | CASSQNTEAFF
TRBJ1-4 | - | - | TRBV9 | TGTGCCAGCAGCGTAGCGGGGAGGGACGGGAAACTGTTTTTT | CASSVAGRDGKLFF
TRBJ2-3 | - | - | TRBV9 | TGTGCCAGCACCGGACATAGCACAGATACGCAGTATTTT | CASTGHSTDTQYF
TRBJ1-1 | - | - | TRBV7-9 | TGTGCCAGCAGCTTACGGGAGCTGAACACTGAAGCTTTCTTT | CASSLRELNTEAFF